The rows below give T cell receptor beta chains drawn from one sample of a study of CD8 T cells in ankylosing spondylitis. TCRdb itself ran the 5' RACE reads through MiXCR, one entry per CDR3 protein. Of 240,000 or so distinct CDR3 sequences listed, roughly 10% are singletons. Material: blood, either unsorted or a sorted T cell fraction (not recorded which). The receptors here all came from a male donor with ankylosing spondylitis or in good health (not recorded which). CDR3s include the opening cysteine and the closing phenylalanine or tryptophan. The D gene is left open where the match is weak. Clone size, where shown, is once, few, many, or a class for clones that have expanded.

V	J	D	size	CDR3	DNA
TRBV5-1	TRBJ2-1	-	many	CASSLDPGRAEQFF	TGCGCCAGCAGCTTAGATCCCGGGCGTGCTGAGCAGTTCTTC
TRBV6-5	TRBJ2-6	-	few	CASRYLAFSGANVLTF	TGTGCCAGCAGATACCTTGCATTCTCGGGGGCCAACGTCCTGACTTTC
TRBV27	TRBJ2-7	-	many	CASSLYGTVGYEQYF	TGTGCCAGCAGTTTATACGGGACGGTGGGCTACGAGCAGTACTTC
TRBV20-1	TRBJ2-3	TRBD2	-	CSASLGGASGGSDTQYF	TGCAGTGCTAGCTTGGGAGGGGCTAGCGGGGGCTCAGATACGCAGTATTTT
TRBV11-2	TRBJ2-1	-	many	CASSLSGDFEQFF	TGTGCCAGCAGCTTGTCCGGGGATTTTGAGCAGTTCTTC
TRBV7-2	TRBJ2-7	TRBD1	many	CASSSGTGSSYEQYF	TGTGCCAGCAGTTCCGGGACAGGGAGCTCCTACGAGCAGTACTTC
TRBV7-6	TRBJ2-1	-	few	CASSPMMGSYNEQFF	TGTGCCAGCAGCCCCATGATGGGGTCCTACAATGAGCAGTTCTTC
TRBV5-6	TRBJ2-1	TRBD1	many	CASSPTPGTGNPGGEQFF	TGTGCCAGCAGCCCAACCCCCGGGACAGGGAACCCTGGTGGTGAGCAGTTCTTC
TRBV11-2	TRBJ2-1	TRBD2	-	CASSPITSGNYNEQFF	TGTGCCAGCAGCCCAATCACTAGCGGGAACTACAATGAGCAGTTCTTC
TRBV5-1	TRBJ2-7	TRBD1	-	CASQPTGTAYEQYF	TGCGCCAGCCAACCAACCGGGACAGCCTACGAGCAGTACTTC
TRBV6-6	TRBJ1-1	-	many	CASGATVHEAFF	TGTGCCAGCGGCGCAACGGTCCATGAAGCTTTCTTT
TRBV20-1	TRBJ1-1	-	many	CSASGVGAEAFF	TGCAGTGCCAGTGGGGTTGGCGCTGAAGCTTTCTTT
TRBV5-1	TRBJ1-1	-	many	CASSSPATEAFF	TGCGCCAGCAGTTCCCCGGCCACTGAAGCTTTCTTT
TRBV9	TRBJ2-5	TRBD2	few	CASSPRGVRGYQYF	TGTGCCAGCAGCCCCCGGGGGGTAAGGGGATATCAGTACTTC
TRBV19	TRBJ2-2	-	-	CASLQAGELFF	TGTGCCAGCCTACAGGCCGGGGAGCTGTTTTTT
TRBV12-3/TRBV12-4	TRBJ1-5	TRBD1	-	CASRTGQANQPQHF	TGTGCCAGCAGGACGGGACAGGCCAATCAGCCCCAGCATTTT
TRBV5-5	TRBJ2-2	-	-	CASSFFAANTGELFF	TGTGCCAGCAGCTTTTTTGCGGCTAACACCGGGGAGCTGTTTTTT
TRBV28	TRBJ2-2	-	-	CASRVAWGAGTGELFF	TGTGCCAGCAGGGTAGCGTGGGGGGCCGGCACCGGGGAGCTGTTTTTT
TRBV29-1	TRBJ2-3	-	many	CSVEDGRADTQYF	TGCAGCGTTGAAGATGGCAGGGCGGATACGCAGTATTTT
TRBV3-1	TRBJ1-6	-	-	CASSQGATPLHF	TGTGCCAGCAGCCAAGGAGCTACACCCCTCCACTTT
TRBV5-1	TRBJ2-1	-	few	CASSLGGDPYNEQFF	TGCGCCAGCAGCTTGGGAGGGGACCCCTACAATGAGCAGTTCTTC
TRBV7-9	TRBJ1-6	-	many	CASSLESRGSPLHF	TGTGCCAGCAGCTTAGAATCTCGGGGTTCACCCCTCCACTTT
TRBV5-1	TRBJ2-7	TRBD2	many	CASSLGGRINEQYF	TGCGCCAGCAGCTTGGGCGGGAGGATCAACGAGCAGTACTTC
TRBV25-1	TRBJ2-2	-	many	CASNNRDTNTGELFF	TGTGCCAGCAACAACAGGGACACGAACACCGGGGAGCTGTTTTTT
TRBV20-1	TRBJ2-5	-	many	CSARGLQETQYF	TGCAGTGCTAGAGGGCTTCAAGAGACCCAGTACTTC
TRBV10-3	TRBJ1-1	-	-	CASVGREGTGDTEAFF	TGTGCCTCGGTAGGGAGGGAGGGAACGGGTGACACTGAAGCTTTCTTT
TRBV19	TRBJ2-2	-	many	CASHSRDPQDPGELFF	TGTGCCAGCCACTCCCGGGACCCCCAGGACCCCGGGGAGCTGTTTTTT
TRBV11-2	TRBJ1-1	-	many	CASSLGQGAFF	TGTGCCAGCAGCTTGGGGCAGGGAGCTTTCTTT
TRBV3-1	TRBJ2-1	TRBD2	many	CASSQPGTSGTQEQFF	TGTGCCAGCAGCCAACCCGGGACTAGCGGGACTCAAGAGCAGTTCTTC
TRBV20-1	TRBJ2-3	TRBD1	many	CSARDPGRTGDTQYF	TGCAGTGCTAGAGATCCGGGCAGGACAGGGGATACGCAGTATTTT
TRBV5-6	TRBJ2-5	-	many	CASSATGTYQETQYF	TGTGCCAGCAGCGCAACCGGGACATACCAAGAGACCCAGTACTTC
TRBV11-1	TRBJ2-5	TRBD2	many	CASSTWTSAIQETQYF	TGTGCCAGCAGCACCTGGACTAGCGCCATCCAAGAGACCCAGTACTTC
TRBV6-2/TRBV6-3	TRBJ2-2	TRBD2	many	CASIAGGYTGELFF	TGTGCCAGCATAGCGGGAGGGTACACCGGGGAGCTGTTTTTT
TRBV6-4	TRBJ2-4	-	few	CASSDSWQGMWTKNIQYF	TGTGCCAGCAGTGACTCTTGGCAGGGAATGTGGACCAAAAACATTCAGTACTTC
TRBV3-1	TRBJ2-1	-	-	CASSQDQSSYNEQFF	TGTGCCAGCAGCCAAGATCAGAGCTCCTACAATGAGCAGTTCTTC
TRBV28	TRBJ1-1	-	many	CASSSLVSSTEAFF	TGTGCCAGCAGTTCCTTGGTGTCCAGCACTGAAGCTTTCTTT
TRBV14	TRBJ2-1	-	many	CASSQVTAVSYNEQFF	TGTGCCAGCAGCCAAGTTACAGCGGTCTCCTACAATGAGCAGTTCTTC
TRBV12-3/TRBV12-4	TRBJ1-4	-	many	CASSFSEKLFF	TGTGCCAGCAGCTTCTCCGAAAAACTGTTTTTT
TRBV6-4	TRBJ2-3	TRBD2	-	CASSEEAGGGTDTQYF	TGTGCCAGCAGTGAAGAAGCGGGAGGTGGTACAGATACGCAGTATTTT